The next 4 T cell receptor beta chains were all read from a single sample in a study of OX40 agonist ivuxolimab in advanced cancers. This table comes from immunoSEQ multiplex PCR, and its TCRdb copy is limited to in-frame clones, with some not included. Seen here are tens of thousands of clones, approximately 83% observed once, and the top ten hold about 1.8%. The specimen was CD4+ or CD8+ T cells sorted from blood, collected in a trial of the OX40 agonist ivuxolimab. All receptors derive from an adult with an advanced solid tumor such as melanoma, head and neck, liver or kidney cancer.

This chain uses TRBV30 with TRBJ2-7; D ambiguous. The length of the CDR3 is 12 residues. CDR1 and CDR2 from the germline V gene are GTSNPN and SVGIG (reference sequence). With 2 bases removed from V and 0 bases from J, the gap between germline ends came to 5 bases. DNA for the CDR3: TGTGCCTGGAGTATTAACTCCTACGAGCAGTACTTC. Residues: CAWSINSYEQYF.

This clone has a single count. V and J are TRBV28 and TRBJ1-2, with 8 nucleotides matching TRBD1. With 6 bases clipped from V and 5 bases from J, the junction kept 11 bases outside the gene matches. The CDR3 covers 15 residues. Per the germline V gene, CDR1 is MDHEN and CDR2 is SYDVKM. The CDR3 bases are TGTGCCAGCAGCTCCATCGACAGGGGAGTATATGGCTACACCTTC. It translates to CASSSIDRGVYGYTF.

This clone appeared once. The chain joins TRBV5-8 to TRBJ2-5; TRBD1 aligns across 9 bases. V gave up 0 bases and J gave up 1 base; unmatched junction bases: 4. This CDR3 spans 16 amino acids. CDR1 SGHTS and CDR2 YDEGEE come from the germline V gene. As DNA, the CDR3 is TGTGCCAGCAGCTTGGGGGACAGGGTTTTCCAAGAGACCCAGTACTTC. It encodes CASSLGDRVFQETQYF.

The chain has TRBV20-1 and TRBJ2-7; D remains unclear. Germline CDR1 DFQATT, CDR2 SNEGSKA (reference sequence). Trimming removed 6 bases from V and 4 bases from J, with 10 bases in between. The CDR3 covers 11 residues. CDR3 residues: CSAPQDYEQYF. DNA for the CDR3: TGCAGTGCCCCTCAGGATTACGAGCAGTACTTC.